The present TCR beta chain was sequenced within a study of T cell responses to AZD1222 COVID-19 vaccine. CDR3 length: 14 residues. In germline, CDR1 is KGHSH, CDR2 LQKENI. V shed 1 base and J shed 1 base, with 2 bases lying between them. Sequenced by immunoSEQ multiplex PCR; TCRdb stores in-frame clones only, minus some. The sample lists approximately 120,000 clones; 75% to 90% were seen once. Study-wide results and limits: Researchers took repertoire samples only after the peak T cell response had come. Nearly half of spike-specific TCRs reportedly target variant regions that are unmutated in the B.1.351 and B.1.1.7 variants. Only 6 or 7 AZD1222 recipients tested seropositive at baseline.

On this clone itself: Antigen specificity is unknown.

It was second doses at about 4 or about 12 weeks that were pooled. The TCR was taken from an adult who received the AZD1222 COVID-19 vaccine. Source: peripheral blood, taken 28 days after the second AZD1222 dose. This chain links TRBV18 with TRBJ1-6, with unresolved D. The CDR3 nucleotides are TGTGCCAGCTCACCACAGTCCTATAATTCACCCCTCCACTTT. The encoded protein is CASSPQSYNSPLHF.